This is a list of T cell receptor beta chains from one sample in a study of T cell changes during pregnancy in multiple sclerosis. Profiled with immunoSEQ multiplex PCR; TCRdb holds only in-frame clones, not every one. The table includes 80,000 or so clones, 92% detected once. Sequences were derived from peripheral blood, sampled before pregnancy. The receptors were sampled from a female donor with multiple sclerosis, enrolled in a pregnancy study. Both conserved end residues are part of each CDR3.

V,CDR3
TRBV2,CASYLSAYEQYF
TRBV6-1,CASSEQAKSDTQYF
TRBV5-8,CASSSGQGGQETQYF
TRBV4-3,CASSQDNRAHTEAFF
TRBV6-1,CASSGAYGYTF
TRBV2,CASSLAGQGESQWEQYF
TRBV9,CASSVAWAGGYTQYF
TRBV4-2,CASSQEPSGSGTGELFF
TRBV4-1,CASSPVARNEQFF
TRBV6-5,CASSATGGRRGELFF
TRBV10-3,CATDHGGTGELFF
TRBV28,CASRATPRDRSYEQYF
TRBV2,CASSGGTRTDTQYF
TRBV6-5,CASSYSRRGGELFF
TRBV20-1,CSAREDQPQHF
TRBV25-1,CASSGTGDTGELFF
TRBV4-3,CASSQEIATSSYNEQFF